The 29 T cell receptor beta chains listed next were all sequenced from one sample in a study of blood T cells in healthy people across ages. Primers used in a second PCR of about 6 to 11 cycles were a sample-barcoded 5' primer and a J-beta primer mix. TCRdb reprocessed the 5' RACE reads via MiXCR and lists one record per CDR3 protein. The table lists approximately 1,100,000 distinct CDR3 sequences, around 43% of them singletons, with approximately 19% in the top ten. Sequencing input: blood. Receptors were obtained from a woman aged 55-69 years in good health.

This clonotype was found a few times. This chain connects TRBV10-3 to TRBJ2-7, with 7 nucleotides matching TRBD1. V lost 7 bases to trimming and J lost 0 bases; unmatched junction nucleotides: 6. Germline lookup yields CDR1 ENHRY and CDR2 SYGVKD. This CDR3 has 14 amino acids. In DNA, the CDR3 is TGTGCCATCAAAAAAGACAGGGTCTCCTACGAGCAGTACTTC. Protein sequence: CAIKKDRVSYEQYF.

This rearrangement joins TRBV29-1 to TRBJ2-1; 7 bases agree with TRBD2. The CDR3 sequence is 12 residues long. CDR1 and CDR2 (germline): SQVTM, ANQGSEA. The junction had 6 bases not matched to a gene; V was cut back by 7 bases and J by 6 bases. The CDR3 bases are TGCAGCGGAATGGCGGGGGTCAATGAGCAGTTCTTC. Translating gives CSGMAGVNEQFF.

DNA for the CDR3: TGTGCCAGCAGCTTAGTTCCCGGGGGCGGGGGGTATTTT. Translation gives CASSLVPGGGGYF. The chain uses TRBV7-2 and TRBJ2-3; tentatively, D is TRBD2 (7 bases). Germline CDR1 is SGHTA and CDR2 is FQGNSA. This CDR3 is built from 13 residues. V was clipped by 1 base and J by 14 bases, with 16 bases between them. Supplemented by reference TRBV7-2 and TRBJ2-3, the full variable domain reads GAGVSQSPSNKVTEKGKDVELRCDPISGHTALYWYRQSLGQGLEFLIYFQGNSAPDKSGLPSDRFSAERTGGSVSTLTIQRTQQEDSAVYLCASSLVPGGGGYFGPGTRLTVL.

Points on this clonotype: A read error may produce the germline difference seen at one junction end. This chain uses TRBV6-1 with TRBJ1-6; D call uncertain. The CDR3 contains 12 residues. The V gene's germline CDR1 is MNHNS and CDR2 SASEGT. CDR3 protein: CASSKADSPLHF. The CDR3 coding sequence is TGTGCCAGCAGTAAAGCTGATTCACCCCTCCACTTT.

This chain joins TRBV2 and TRBJ1-2; 8 nucleotides agree with TRBD1. Germline CDR1 reads SNHLY; CDR2 reads FYNNEI. The trim removed 6 bases at V and 4 bases at J, leaving 4 bases unmatched. This CDR3 spans 13 amino acids. The chain's CDR3 is CASRRDRTYGYTF. CDR3 nucleotides: TGTGCCAGCAGACGGGACAGGACCTATGGCTACACCTTC.

This clonotype was seen a few times. The chain employs TRBV30 and TRBJ1-2; 8 nucleotides match TRBD1. CDR1 and CDR2 from the germline V gene are GTSNPN and SVGIG (reference sequence). With V trimmed by 2 bases and J by 7 bases, 12 bases remained unmatched. The length of the CDR3 is 15 residues. The CDR3 here is CAWSSDRAYSRGYTF. The CDR3 bases are TGTGCCTGGAGTTCGGACAGGGCCTACTCTCGTGGCTACACCTTC.

The CDR3 DNA reads as TGTGCCACCAGTGATTCACACATCCAGTTCTTC. As protein: CATSDSHIQFF. The rearrangement uses TRBV24-1 and TRBJ2-1; D unresolved. Germline values: CDR1 KGHDR, CDR2 SFDVKD. CDR3 length equals 11 residues. The ends were cut back, 2 bases at V and 13 bases at J, with 8 bases in the middle.

The chain has TRBV15 and TRBJ1-1, with unresolved D. Germline V lookup: CDR1 LNHNV, CDR2 YYDKDF (reference sequence). The CDR3 has 16 residues. Trimming removed 0 bases from V and 0 bases from J, with 11 bases in between. The CDR3 region has the DNA TGTGCCACCAGCAGAGATTCCCCGGAGGTGAACACTGAAGCTTTCTTT. Translation gives CATSRDSPEVNTEAFF.

The V gene is TRBV27, the J gene TRBJ2-5; perhaps TRBD2 as D (5 bases). V lost 6 bases and J lost 4, with 18 bases in between. Germline V gives CDR1 MNHEY, CDR2 SMNVEV (reference sequence). This CDR3 is 15 amino acids long. CDR3 in amino acids: CASRPLVHPGETQYF. The CDR3 coding sequence is TGTGCCAGCAGGCCACTAGTCCACCCGGGAGAGACCCAGTACTTC.

The chain employs TRBV7-9 and TRBJ2-5; 9 nucleotides agree with TRBD2. The DNA matches TRBJ2-7 better at its end, which makes the J call doubtful. The CDR3 is made up of 18 amino acids. Per germline, CDR1 SEHNR and CDR2 FQNEAQ (reference sequence). The CDR3 DNA is TGTGCCAGCAGCTTAGGTTTTTCGTCCGCGCGGGAGGGTTACGAGCAGTACTTC. It specifies CASSLGFSSAREGYEQYF.

This clonotype showed up just a few times. V gene TRBV2 combines with J gene TRBJ2-7; no clear D gene. The germline CDR1 and CDR2 sequences are SNHLY and FYNNEI. The CDR3 sequence is 13 residues long. Trimming removed 5 bases from V and 0 bases from J, with 8 bases in between. Written as DNA, the CDR3 is TGTGCCAGCAGTATTACATACTCCTACGAGCAGTACTTC. It encodes CASSITYSYEQYF.

The chain uses TRBV15 and TRBJ2-1; 7 nucleotides align to TRBD1. Germline V CDR1 and CDR2: LNHNV, YYDKDF (reference sequence). CDR3 size: 14 residues. V was clipped by 1 base and J by 8 bases; unmatched bases: 5. CDR3 coding DNA: TGTGCCACCAGCAGAGTTAGGGGGCTGGATGAGCAGTTCTTC. It translates to CATSRVRGLDEQFF.

This clonotype came up a few times. The chain is built from TRBV10-2 and TRBJ1-4; perhaps TRBD1 as D (5 bases). The CDR3 sequence is 14 residues long. Germline V lookup: CDR1 WSHSY, CDR2 SAAADI. Trimming stripped 8 bases from V and 3 bases from J, with 13 bases between. CDR3 sequence reads: CASHKGLSNEKLFF. CDR3 DNA sequence: TGCGCCAGCCACAAGGGGTTATCTAATGAAAAACTGTTTTTT.

The rearrangement uses TRBV21-1 and TRBJ2-5; TRBD2, the table's D call, was not compared with the DNA. The DNA end favors TRBJ2-7, so the J call may be wrong. TRBV21-1 corresponds to a pseudogene. The CDR3 totals 17 residues. The CDR3 sequence: CASSKRGLRGENGEQYF. In nucleotides, the CDR3 is TGTGCCAGCAGCAAAAGGGGCTTGCGGGGTGAGAACGGCGAGCAGTACTTC.

The chain combines TRBV7-2 with TRBJ1-1; tentative D call: TRBD1 (5 bases). V was cut by 4 bases and J by 2 bases, with 8 bases left in between. CDR1 is SGHTA, CDR2 FQGNSA, per germline. The CDR3 is made up of 13 amino acids. The CDR3 reads CASSSGVNTEAFF. In nucleotides, the CDR3 is TGTGCCAGCAGCTCGGGGGTAAACACTGAAGCTTTCTTT. Filled out from reference TRBV7-2 and TRBJ1-1, the complete variable domain reads GAGVSQSPSNKVTEKGKDVELRCDPISGHTALYWYRQSLGQGLEFLIYFQGNSAPDKSGLPSDRFSAERTGGSVSTLTIQRTQQEDSAVYLCASSSGVNTEAFFGQGTRLTVV.

The gene calls are TRBV27 and TRBJ1-5; TRBD1 aligns across 9 bases. The CDR3 extends over 15 amino acids. Germline V lookup: CDR1 MNHEY, CDR2 SMNVEV (reference sequence). The ends lost 5 bases at V and 5 bases at J; junction bases unmatched: 7. The CDR3 nucleotides read TGTGCCAGCAGTGCCCGGGACAGGGTATATCAGCCCCAGCATTTT. As protein: CASSARDRVYQPQHF.

This clonotype has just one count. The chain is built from TRBV20-1 and TRBJ1-4; D is uncertain. This CDR3 has 13 residues. V lost 2 bases and J 4 bases, leaving 8 bases between the germline ends. CDR1 is DFQATT and CDR2 is SNEGSKA in the germline V gene (reference sequence). CDR3 nucleotide sequence: TGCAGTGCTAGACGTAGCCTTAATGAAAAACTGTTTTTT. It translates to CSARRSLNEKLFF.

The rearrangement links TRBV6-1 to TRBJ1-1; D not certain. The CDR3 extends over 14 amino acids. Per germline, CDR1 MNHNS and CDR2 SASEGT. The V and J ends lost 8 bases and 0 bases respectively, with 13 bases between them. CDR3 in amino acids: CASGYTILNTEAFF. CDR3 nucleotide sequence: TGTGCCAGCGGATACACTATCCTGAACACTGAAGCTTTCTTT.

This clonotype was seen a few times. The CDR3 loop is CATSDPRQGRETQYF. The DNA of the CDR3 is TGTGCCACCAGTGACCCACGACAGGGAAGGGAGACCCAGTACTTC. This chain joins TRBV24-1 and TRBJ2-5; TRBD1 matches 7 bases. The CDR3 covers 15 residues. V lost 4 bases and J lost 5; bases outside the gene matches: 9. Looked up from germline, CDR1 is KGHDR and CDR2 is SFDVKD.

This clonotype has only a few counts. The chain joins TRBV12-3 or TRBV12-4 to TRBJ2-5; perhaps TRBD2 as D (6 bases). This CDR3 is 17 amino acids long. Trimming removed 2 bases at V and 1 base at J, with 17 bases between. CDR3: CASSLFGGGIPQETQYF. The CDR3 DNA is TGTGCCAGCAGTTTATTCGGCGGAGGGATCCCCCAAGAGACCCAGTACTTC.

This clonotype has ten or more counts. The chain recombines TRBV10-3 with TRBJ2-3, with a weak D call TRBD1 (5 bases). Germline CDR1 and CDR2: ENHRY and SYGVKD. CDR3 size: 15 residues. Trimming took off 6 bases at V and 0 bases at J, with 13 bases between the two ends. CDR3 sequence: CAISYQTDSTDTQYF. The CDR3 region has the DNA TGTGCCATCAGCTACCAGACAGATAGCACAGATACGCAGTATTTT.

Worth noting for this clonotype: A read error is possible here, since a much larger clone lies one base away. This rearrangement joins TRBV3-1 to TRBJ1-1; the match to TRBD1 covers 7 bases. The CDR3 is made up of 13 amino acids. The germline V gene encodes CDR1 LGHDT and CDR2 YNNKEL (reference sequence). The CDR3 nucleotides are TGTGTCAGCAGCCGCCGACAGGGAAGGAAAGCTTTCTTT. It codes for CVSSRRQGRKAFF. Filled out from reference TRBV3-1 and TRBJ1-1, the complete variable domain reads DTAVSQTPKYLVTQMGNDKSIKCEQNLGHDTMYWYKQDSKKFLKIMFSYNNKELIINETVPNRFSPKSPDKAHLNLHINSLELGDSAVYFCVSSRRQGRKAFFGQGTRLTVV.

The chain joins TRBV5-1 to TRBJ2-3; TRBD2 matches 13 bases. The trim removed 4 bases at V and 3 bases at J, leaving 14 bases unmatched. The CDR3 runs to 19 residues. Per germline, CDR1 SGHRS and CDR2 YFSETQ. The CDR3: CASSPTGLAGVRGTDTQYF. For the CDR3, the DNA is TGCGCCAGCAGCCCTACCGGACTAGCGGGAGTGAGGGGAACAGATACGCAGTATTTT. The full variable domain, in which reference TRBV5-1 and TRBJ2-3 provide the parts outside the CDR3, is KAGVTQTPRYLIKTRGQQVTLSCSPISGHRSVSWYQQTPGQGLQFLFEYFSETQRNKGNFPGRFSGRQFSNSRSEMNVSTLELGDSALYLCASSPTGLAGVRGTDTQYFGPGTRLTVL.

V is TRBV6-8 and J is TRBJ2-5; 10 positions agree with TRBD1. The DNA end favors TRBJ2-7, so the J call may be wrong. Per germline, CDR1 MNHGY and CDR2 SAAAGT. The CDR3 is made up of 17 amino acids. The CDR3: CASSYLGGDRGSYEQYF. The CDR3 bases are TGTGCCAGCAGTTACCTTGGCGGGGACAGGGGTTCCTACGAGCAGTACTTC.

The J gene is TRBJ2-3, the V gene TRBV24-1, with D hard to call. Trimming removed 3 bases at V and 4 bases at J, with 10 bases between. CDR3 length: 14 residues. Germline V lookup: CDR1 KGHDR, CDR2 SFDVKD. Here the CDR3 reads CATSDPDVSDTQYF. The CDR3 region has the DNA TGTGCCACCAGTGATCCGGACGTTTCAGATACGCAGTATTTT.

The rearrangement joins TRBV13 to TRBJ1-1, with 9 nucleotides matching TRBD1. Germline trimming cut 0 bases from V and 10 bases from J; bases unmatched to any gene: 3. The CDR3 length is 13 residues. Germline CDR1 PRHDT, CDR2 FYEKMQ (reference sequence). The CDR3 here is CASSLGLDRGAFF. The CDR3 coding sequence is TGTGCCAGCAGCTTAGGCCTGGACAGGGGAGCTTTCTTT.

This clonotype came up a few times. The chain has TRBV24-1 and TRBJ2-4, with 11 bases fitting TRBD2. V lost 2 bases, J lost 6 bases, and 2 bases stayed unmatched. This CDR3 has 15 residues. CDR1 and CDR2 from the germline V gene are KGHDR and SFDVKD. The chain's CDR3 is CATSDSGTSGNIQYF. The CDR3 DNA reads TGTGCCACCAGTGATTCCGGGACTAGCGGAAACATTCAGTACTTC.

The chain combines TRBV3-1 with TRBJ2-1; 9 nucleotides align to TRBD2. V gave up 3 bases and J gave up 6 bases; unmatched junction bases: 9. The CDR3 totals 16 residues. Germline CDR1 LGHDT, CDR2 YNNKEL (reference sequence). CDR3 nucleotide sequence: TGTGCCAGCAGCCATGGTGCTAGCGGGACGTTCAATGAGCAGTTCTTC. This codes for CASSHGASGTFNEQFF.

The chain links TRBV3-1 to TRBJ2-1; tentatively, D is TRBD1 or TRBD2 (6 bases each). In germline, CDR1 is LGHDT, CDR2 YNNKEL (reference sequence). V lost 7 bases and J 9 bases, leaving 16 bases between the germline ends. CDR3 length: 13 residues. CDR3 residues: CASTGSGGVEQFF. DNA of the CDR3: TGTGCCAGCACCGGCTCCGGGGGCGTTGAGCAGTTCTTC.